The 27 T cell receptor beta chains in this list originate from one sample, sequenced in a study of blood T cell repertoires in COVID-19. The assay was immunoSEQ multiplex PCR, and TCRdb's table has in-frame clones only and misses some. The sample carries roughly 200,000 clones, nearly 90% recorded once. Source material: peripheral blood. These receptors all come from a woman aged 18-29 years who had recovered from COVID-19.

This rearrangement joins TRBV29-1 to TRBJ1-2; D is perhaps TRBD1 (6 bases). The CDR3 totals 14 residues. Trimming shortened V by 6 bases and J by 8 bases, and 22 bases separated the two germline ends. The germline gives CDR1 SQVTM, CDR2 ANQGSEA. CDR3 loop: CSVNPRDTHFGYTF. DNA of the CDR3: TGCAGCGTAAACCCTAGGGACACCCACTTCGGCTACACCTTC. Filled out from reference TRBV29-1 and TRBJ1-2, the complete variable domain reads SAVISQKPSRDICQRGTSLTIQCQVDSQVTMMFWYRQQPGQSLTLIATANQGSEATYESGFVIDKFPISRPNLTFSTLTVSNMSPEDSSIYLCSVNPRDTHFGYTFGSGTRLTVV.

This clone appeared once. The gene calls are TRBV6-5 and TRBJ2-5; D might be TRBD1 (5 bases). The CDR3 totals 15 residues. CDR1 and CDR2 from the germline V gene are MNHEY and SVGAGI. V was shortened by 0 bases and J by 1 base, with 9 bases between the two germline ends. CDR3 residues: CASSYSATAQETQYF. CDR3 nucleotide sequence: TGTGCCAGCAGTTACTCGGCGACAGCCCAAGAGACCCAGTACTTC.

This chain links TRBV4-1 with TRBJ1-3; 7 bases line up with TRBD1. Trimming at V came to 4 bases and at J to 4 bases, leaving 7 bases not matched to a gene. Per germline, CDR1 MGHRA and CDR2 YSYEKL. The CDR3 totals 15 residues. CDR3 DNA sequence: TGCGCCAGCAGCCCGACAGGGTACGACGGAAACACCATATATTTT. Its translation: CASSPTGYDGNTIYF.

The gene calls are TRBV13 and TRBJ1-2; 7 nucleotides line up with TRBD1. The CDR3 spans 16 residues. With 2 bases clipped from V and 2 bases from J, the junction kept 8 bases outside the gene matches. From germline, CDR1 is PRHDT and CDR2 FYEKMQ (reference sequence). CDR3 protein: CASSLSDRGQNYGYTF. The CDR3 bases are TGTGCCAGCAGCTTAAGTGACCGGGGACAGAACTATGGCTACACCTTC.

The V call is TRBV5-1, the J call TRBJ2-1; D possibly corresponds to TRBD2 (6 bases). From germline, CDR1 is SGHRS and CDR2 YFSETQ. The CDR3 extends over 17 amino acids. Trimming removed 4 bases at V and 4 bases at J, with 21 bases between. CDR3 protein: CASSDPYSGLVYNEQFF. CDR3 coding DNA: TGCGCCAGCAGCGACCCCTATAGCGGTTTAGTTTACAATGAGCAGTTCTTC.

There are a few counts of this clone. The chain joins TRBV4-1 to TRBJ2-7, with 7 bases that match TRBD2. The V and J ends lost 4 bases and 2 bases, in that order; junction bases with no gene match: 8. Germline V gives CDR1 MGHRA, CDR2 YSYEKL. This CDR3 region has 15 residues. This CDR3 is CASSPSSGGAYEQYF. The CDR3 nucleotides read TGCGCCAGCAGCCCTTCTAGCGGTGGGGCCTACGAGCAGTACTTC.

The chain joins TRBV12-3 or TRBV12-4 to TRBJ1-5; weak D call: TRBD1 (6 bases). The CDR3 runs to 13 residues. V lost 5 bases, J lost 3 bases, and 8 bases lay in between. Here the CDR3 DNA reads TGTGCCAGCAGTGGACAGTTCAATCAGCCCCAGCATTTT. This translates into CASSGQFNQPQHF.

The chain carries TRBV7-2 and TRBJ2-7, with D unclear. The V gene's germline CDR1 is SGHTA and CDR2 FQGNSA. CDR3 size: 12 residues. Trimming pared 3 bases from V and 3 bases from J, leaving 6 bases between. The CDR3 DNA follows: TGTGCCAGCAGCTTTGACAACTACGAGCAGTACTTC. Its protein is CASSFDNYEQYF. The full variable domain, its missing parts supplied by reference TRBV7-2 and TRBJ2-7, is GAGVSQSPSNKVTEKGKDVELRCDPISGHTALYWYRQSLGQGLEFLIYFQGNSAPDKSGLPSDRFSAERTGGSVSTLTIQRTQQEDSAVYLCASSFDNYEQYFGPGTRLTVT.

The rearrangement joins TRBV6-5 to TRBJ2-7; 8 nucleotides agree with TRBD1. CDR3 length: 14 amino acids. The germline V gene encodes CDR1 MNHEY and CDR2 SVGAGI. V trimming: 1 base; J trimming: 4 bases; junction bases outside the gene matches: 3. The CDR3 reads CASSYWQGAYEQYF. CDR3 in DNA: TGTGCCAGCAGTTACTGGCAGGGGGCGTACGAGCAGTACTTC.

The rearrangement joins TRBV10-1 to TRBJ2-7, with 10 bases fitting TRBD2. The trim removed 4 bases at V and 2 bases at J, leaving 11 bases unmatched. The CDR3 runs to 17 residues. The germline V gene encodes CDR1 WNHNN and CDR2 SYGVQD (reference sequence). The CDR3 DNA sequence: TGCGCCAGCAGTGCCGGGGGGACTAGCGCCGGAACCTACGAGCAGTACTTC. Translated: CASSAGGTSAGTYEQYF.

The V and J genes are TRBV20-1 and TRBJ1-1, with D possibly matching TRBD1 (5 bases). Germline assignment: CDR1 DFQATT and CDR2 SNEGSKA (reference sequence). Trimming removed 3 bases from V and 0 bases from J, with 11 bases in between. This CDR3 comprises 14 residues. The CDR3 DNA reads TGCAGTGCTAGTATCTGGGGCCTGAACACTGAAGCTTTCTTT. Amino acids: CSASIWGLNTEAFF.

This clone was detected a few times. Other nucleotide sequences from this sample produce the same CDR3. Here the CDR3 DNA reads TGTGCCAGCAGCTTAACGAGCGGGAGCACAGATACGCAGTATTTT. This sequence encodes CASSLTSGSTDTQYF. The chain carries TRBV7-3 and TRBJ2-3; a weak D match, TRBD2 (6 bases). The CDR3 contains 15 residues. Germline V gene lookup returns CDR1 SGHTA and CDR2 FQGTGA. V was cut by 0 bases and J by 0 bases, with 7 bases left in between.

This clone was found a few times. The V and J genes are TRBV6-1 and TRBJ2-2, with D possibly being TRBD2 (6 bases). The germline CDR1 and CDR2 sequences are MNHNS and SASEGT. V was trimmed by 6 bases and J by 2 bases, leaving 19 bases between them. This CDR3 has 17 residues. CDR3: CASREPRDSVNTGELFF. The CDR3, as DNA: TGTGCCAGCAGGGAACCCCGGGACTCGGTCAACACCGGGGAGCTGTTTTTT.

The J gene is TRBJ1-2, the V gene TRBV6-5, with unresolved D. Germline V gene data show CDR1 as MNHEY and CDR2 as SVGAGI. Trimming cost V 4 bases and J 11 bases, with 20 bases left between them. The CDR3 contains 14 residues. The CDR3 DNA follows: TGTGCCAGCAGTTCCCCTCAGCGGTTGGGAAGATACACCTTC. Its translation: CASSSPQRLGRYTF.

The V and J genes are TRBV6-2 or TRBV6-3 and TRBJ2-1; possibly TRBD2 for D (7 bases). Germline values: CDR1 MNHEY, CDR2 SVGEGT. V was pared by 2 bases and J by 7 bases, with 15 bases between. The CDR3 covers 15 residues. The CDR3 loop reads CASSYLGGGMNEQFF. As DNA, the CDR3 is TGTGCCAGCAGTTACCTAGGGGGGGGAATGAATGAGCAGTTCTTC.

CDR3: CASSTIAEAFF. The CDR3 DNA sequence: TGTGCCAGCAGTACAATCGCTGAAGCTTTCTTT. The V gene is TRBV7-2, the J gene TRBJ1-1; D unresolved. CDR1 is SGHTA and CDR2 is FQGNSA in the germline V gene. The CDR3 runs 11 residues. With 6 bases removed from V and 6 bases from J, the gap between germline ends came to 8 bases. Combining the CDR3 with reference TRBV7-2 and TRBJ1-1 gives the whole variable domain GAGVSQSPSNKVTEKGKDVELRCDPISGHTALYWYRQSLGQGLEFLIYFQGNSAPDKSGLPSDRFSAERTGGSVSTLTIQRTQQEDSAVYLCASSTIAEAFFGQGTRLTVV.

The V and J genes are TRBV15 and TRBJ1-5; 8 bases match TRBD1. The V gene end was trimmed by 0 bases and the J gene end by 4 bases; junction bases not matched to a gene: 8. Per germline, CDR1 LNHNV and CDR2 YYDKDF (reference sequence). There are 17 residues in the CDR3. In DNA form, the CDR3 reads TGTGCCACCAGCAGAGATAGGGCAGGGGGCCGGAATCAGCCCCAGCATTTT. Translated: CATSRDRAGGRNQPQHF.

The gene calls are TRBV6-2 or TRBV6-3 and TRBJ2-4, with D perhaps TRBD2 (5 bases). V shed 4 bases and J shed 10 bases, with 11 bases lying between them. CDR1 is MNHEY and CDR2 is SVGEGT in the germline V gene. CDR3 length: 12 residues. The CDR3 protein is CASSSPSGIQYF. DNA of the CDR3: TGTGCCAGCAGTTCCCCCTCGGGGATTCAGTACTTC.

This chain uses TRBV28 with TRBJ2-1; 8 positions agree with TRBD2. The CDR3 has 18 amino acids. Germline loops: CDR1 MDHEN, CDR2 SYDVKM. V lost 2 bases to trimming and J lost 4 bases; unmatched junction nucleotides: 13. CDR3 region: CASSLRPAASGLYNEQFF. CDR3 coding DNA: TGTGCCAGCAGTTTACGGCCGGCGGCTAGCGGGTTGTACAATGAGCAGTTCTTC. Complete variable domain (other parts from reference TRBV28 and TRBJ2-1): DVKVTQSSRYLVKRTGEKVFLECVQDMDHENMFWYRQDPGLGLRLIYFSYDVKMKEKGDIPEGYSVSREKKERFSLILESASTNQTSMYLCASSLRPAASGLYNEQFFGPGTRLTVL.

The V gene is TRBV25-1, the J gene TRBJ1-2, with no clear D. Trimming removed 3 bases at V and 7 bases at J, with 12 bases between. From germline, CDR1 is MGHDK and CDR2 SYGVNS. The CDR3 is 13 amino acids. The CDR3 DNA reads TGTGCCAGCAGTGAGCGGGCAGGTGGTGGCTACACCTTC. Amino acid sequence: CASSERAGGGYTF.

CDR3: CASSLLKREAFF. The CDR3, as DNA: TGTGCCAGCAGCTTGTTAAAGAGAGAAGCTTTCTTT. The genes are TRBV5-5 and TRBJ1-1; D remains unclear. Germline V gene data show CDR1 as SGHKS and CDR2 as YYEKEE (reference sequence). The V and J ends lost 1 base and 8 bases respectively, with 9 bases between them. The CDR3 loop spans 12 amino acids.

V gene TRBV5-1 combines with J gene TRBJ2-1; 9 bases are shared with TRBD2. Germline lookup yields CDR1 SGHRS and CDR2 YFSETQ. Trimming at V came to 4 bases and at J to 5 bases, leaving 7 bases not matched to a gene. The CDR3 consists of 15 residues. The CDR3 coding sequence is TGCGCCAGCAGCATACCCGCTAGCGGGAACAATGAGCAGTTCTTC. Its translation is CASSIPASGNNEQFF.

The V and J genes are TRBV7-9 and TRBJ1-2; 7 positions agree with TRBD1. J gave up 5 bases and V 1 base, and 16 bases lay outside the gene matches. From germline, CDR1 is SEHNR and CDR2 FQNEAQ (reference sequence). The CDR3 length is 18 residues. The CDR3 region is CASSLGFGLGTELYGYTF. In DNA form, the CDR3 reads TGTGCCAGCAGCTTAGGCTTTGGTTTAGGGACAGAGCTTTATGGCTACACCTTC. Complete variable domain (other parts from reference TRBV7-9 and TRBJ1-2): DTGVSQNPRHKITKRGQNVTFRCDPISEHNRLYWYRQTLGQGPEFLTYFQNEAQLEKSRLLSDRFSAERPKGSFSTLEIQRTEQGDSAMYLCASSLGFGLGTELYGYTFGSGTRLTVV.

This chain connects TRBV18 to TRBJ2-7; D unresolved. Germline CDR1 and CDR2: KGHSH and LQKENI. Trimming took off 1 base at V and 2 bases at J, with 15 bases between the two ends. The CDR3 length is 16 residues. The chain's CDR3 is CASSPLVAGTTYEQYF. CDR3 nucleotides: TGTGCCAGCTCACCACTCGTGGCAGGAACAACCTACGAGCAGTACTTC.

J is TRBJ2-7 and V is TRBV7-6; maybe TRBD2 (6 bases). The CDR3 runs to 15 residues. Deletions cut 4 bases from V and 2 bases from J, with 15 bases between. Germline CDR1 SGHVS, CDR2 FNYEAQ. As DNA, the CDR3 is TGTGCCAGCAGCTACGGAGGAGGGGCTACCTACGAGCAGTACTTC. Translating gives CASSYGGGATYEQYF.

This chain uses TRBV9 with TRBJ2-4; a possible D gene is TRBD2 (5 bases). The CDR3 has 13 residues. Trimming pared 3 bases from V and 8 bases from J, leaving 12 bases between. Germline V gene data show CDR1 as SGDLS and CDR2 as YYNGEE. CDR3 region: CASSAPSGYIQYF. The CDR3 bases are TGTGCCAGCAGCGCTCCGTCGGGGTACATTCAGTACTTC.

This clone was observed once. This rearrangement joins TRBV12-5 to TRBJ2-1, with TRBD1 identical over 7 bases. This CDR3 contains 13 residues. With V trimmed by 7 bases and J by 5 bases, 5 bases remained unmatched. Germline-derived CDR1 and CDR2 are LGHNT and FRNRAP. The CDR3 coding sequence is TGTGCTAGTGTTGAGGGACAGCACAATGAGCAGTTCTTC. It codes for CASVEGQHNEQFF.